This TCR beta chain was documented in a study of patients and donors after allogeneic stem cell transplantation. The V segment lost 10 bases and the J segment 0 bases; nucleotides outside the gene matches: 6. Germline CDR1 MNHEY, CDR2 SMNVEV (reference sequence). This CDR3 spans 16 amino acids. This clonotype was detected a few times. TCRdb re-called the RT-PCR reads through MiXCR, storing one row per CDR3 protein. The data contain 800,000 to 1,000,000 distinct CDR3 sequences, about a sixth of them singletons. This TCR was sampled from a human donor who was either an allogeneic HSCT recipient or a stem cell or donor lymphocyte infusion donor (not recorded which). It is not recorded whose cells these are; they may come from a transplant donor. The sample comprised blood, either unsorted or a sorted T cell fraction (not recorded which). The rearrangement uses TRBV27 and TRBJ2-3; 14 nucleotides agree with TRBD2. The CDR3 sequence: CATGLAGGGSTDTQYF. CDR3 in DNA: TGTGCCACCGGACTAGCGGGAGGAGGGAGCACAGATACGCAGTATTTT.